This T cell receptor beta chain was identified during a study of CD8+ T cells in alopecia areata. CDR3 length: 17 residues. The trim removed 5 bases at V and 2 bases at J, leaving 8 bases unmatched. Germline loops: CDR1 LGHNA, CDR2 YSLEER. cDNA reverse transcribed from extracted RNA served as the sequencing template. Profiling relied on immunoSEQ multiplex PCR, and the TCRdb table lists in-frame clones only, not all of them. The table shows about 210,000 clones, with 64% occurring only once. The sample's treatment: oral pan-JAK inhibitor, 5-10 mg twice daily. Alopecia areata patients provided lesional scalp punch biopsies and peripheral blood.

The clonotype originates from a human donor with alopecia areata. The source material was CD4+ T cells sorted from blood, sampled at week 4, from a patient treated with tofacitinib. V gene TRBV4-3 combines with J gene TRBJ2-5; TRBD2 matches 13 bases. Here the CDR3 reads CASSLGPTSGGQETQYF. The CDR3 DNA reads as TGCGCCAGCAGCTTAGGCCCGACTAGCGGGGGGCAAGAGACCCAGTACTTC.